This is a list of T cell receptor beta chains from one sample in a study of blood T cell repertoires in COVID-19. Method: immunoSEQ multiplex PCR; TCRdb's copy keeps in-frame clones and lacks some. The sample lists more than 250,000 clones; about 91% were seen once. The sequencing input was peripheral blood. The origin of the receptors is a woman in her twenties or thirties with COVID-19, enrolled during active disease. Each CDR3 is given with its conserved first and last residue. D genes are given only for firm matches.

D,V,CDR3
TRBD1,TRBV30,CAWSAVGTVSSEAFF
TRBD1,TRBV7-9,CASSLSALQGEYGYTF
TRBD1,TRBV6-4,CASSDVDRVRDEQFF
TRBD1,TRBV27,CASGSGGKETQYF
NA,TRBV28,CASSSSGGKWKPLHF
TRBD1,TRBV25-1,CASSGPRDRGSYTDTQYF
TRBD1,TRBV14,CASGYSTGQRTSYNEQFF
NA,TRBV3-1/TRBV3-2,CASSQVAVTNEKLFF
TRBD1,TRBV13,CASRSRGQGPNTEAFF
TRBD1,TRBV9,CATRQGSVTGELFF
NA,TRBV5-3,CARSYPPGGSDTDTQYF
NA,TRBV4-1,CASSLRRGQWSSGNTIYF
NA,TRBV4-1,CASSREDVQTNYGYTF
TRBD2,TRBV6-4,CASSGSGTSSDTQYF
TRBD1,TRBV16,CASSQRQGNGYTF
NA,TRBV4-2,CASRRGKNYGYTF
NA,TRBV7-8,CASSLYHETQYF
TRBD2,TRBV18,CASSPLSGGKETQYF
TRBD1,TRBV28,CASSSPRAGGESNYGYTF
TRBD2,TRBV5-6,CASTSGGGSETQYF
NA,TRBV7-2,CASSEKSGKTQNIQYF
TRBD1,TRBV11-2,CASSLVGDRVSQPQHF
NA,TRBV4-1,CASTGAVGEKLFF
TRBD1,TRBV7-9,CASSRQGAGDTQYF
NA,TRBV7-9,CASSPGRNTDYTDTQYF
NA,TRBV6-5,CASSYSSRAYTEAFF
NA,TRBV9,CASSVLADSGNSPLHF
NA,TRBV28,CASTPGWNQPQHF
NA,TRBV6-1,CASSPGSNSPLHF
TRBD1,TRBV6-4,CATRDRGIKQYF
NA,TRBV15,CATSRGPKVRDSNQPQHF
NA,TRBV7-6,CASKTRGDDTEAFF
NA,TRBV7-9,CASSLGGAQPQHF
NA,TRBV14,CASSQARGGYTF
NA,TRBV27,CASSLFPGSEQYF
NA,TRBV7-9,CASSLAGTREVGYTF
NA,TRBV9,CASSPGRGLETEAFF
TRBD1,TRBV4-2,CASSRKQGAWVTEAFF
NA,TRBV19,CASRLLGAFGNTIYF
TRBD1,TRBV4-1,CASSEPGQSTPDSGNTIYF